This entry describes one T cell receptor (beta chain). The data were obtained in a study of blood T cell repertoires in COVID-19. About the research overall: Acute and convalescent COVID-19 samples came from the United States, Italy and Spain.

Participant-given clinical history determined each cohort assignment. Shortly before study entry, within 2 weeks, exposed participants had met a COVID-19 case. V was cut by 6 bases and J by 8 bases, with 10 bases left in between. Germline V CDR1 and CDR2: LNHDA, SQIVND (reference sequence). The CDR3 consists of 12 residues. Authors' analysis steps: Estimation of nucleated cell counts relied on the amplification of reference gene primers. Profiled with immunoSEQ multiplex PCR; TCRdb holds only in-frame clones, not every one. V, J and clone size are those of that table, while D and trimming were read from the DNA. The data hold about 430,000 clones, with over 75% observed a single time.

The chain is built from TRBV19 and TRBJ1-4, with D perhaps TRBD1 (5 bases). This clonotype originated in a woman between 18 and 29 years old who had been exposed to COVID-19. The sample consisted of PBMCs or T cells enriched from blood (not recorded which). The CDR3 loop reads CASSGHLEKLFF. The CDR3 DNA is TGTGCCAGTAGCGGACATCTGGAAAAACTGTTTTTT. Using reference TRBV19 and TRBJ1-4 for the parts outside the CDR3, the full variable domain is DGGITQSPKYLFRKEGQNVTLSCEQNLNHDAMYWYRQDPGQGLRLIYYSQIVNDFQKGDIAEGYSVSREKKESFPLTVTSAQKNPTAFYLCASSGHLEKLFFGSGTQLSVL.